The source of this T cell receptor (beta chain) is a study of blood T cell repertoires in COVID-19. Background on the study: The study drew acute and convalescent COVID-19 samples from the United States, Italy and Spain. T cells, B-cell-depleted T cells, or PBMCs supplied cDNA or gDNA.

The CDR3 numbers 14 amino acids, ends counted. Germline V gene lookup returns CDR1 LGHDT and CDR2 YNNKEL (reference sequence). Per the original data handling: Scientists estimated how many nucleated cells there were by amplifying reference gene primers. Profiling relied on immunoSEQ multiplex PCR, and the TCRdb table lists in-frame clones only, not all of them. Clone size and V and J calls were adopted from that table, with D and trimming inferred from the DNA. Here the sample spans 95,000 to 150,000 clones, around three quarters being singletons. In its sample, this clone was seen a few times. This likely comes from a read error, as the CDR3 has no conserved phenylalanine or tryptophan at its end. No DNA is shown, since the ends of the CDR3 on it are uncertain; the CDR3 is the one TCRdb lists.

The V and J genes are TRBV3-1 (or the pseudogene TRBV3-2) and TRBJ1-2; the DNA was not used to check the table's D call, TRBD1. The receptor comes from a man aged 55-75 years with active or convalescent COVID-19. The source material was peripheral blood. The CDR3 reads CASSQEGRHGVRFA.